The entry below gives a single T cell receptor beta chain sequence along with its context. The entry originates in a study of T cell changes during pregnancy in multiple sclerosis. Only in-frame clones appear in the TCRdb table, and some are missing; sequencing was by immunoSEQ multiplex PCR. This sample yields about 38,000 clones, of which about nine tenths are seen a single time; under 0.45% belongs to the top ten. V shed 7 bases and J 4 bases; nucleotides not matched to a gene: 9. Germline CDR1 and CDR2: SGHNT and YYREEE (reference sequence). The CDR3 totals 15 residues. The clonotype originates from a female donor in good health, enrolled as a control in a pregnancy study. The sequences come from CD4+ T cells from peripheral blood mononuclear cells, collected after pregnancy. The rearrangement links TRBV5-4 to TRBJ2-3; 10 bases match TRBD2. The chain's CDR3 is CASHPSGGASDTQYF. In nucleotides, the CDR3 is TGTGCCAGCCATCCCAGCGGGGGGGCCTCAGATACGCAGTATTTT.